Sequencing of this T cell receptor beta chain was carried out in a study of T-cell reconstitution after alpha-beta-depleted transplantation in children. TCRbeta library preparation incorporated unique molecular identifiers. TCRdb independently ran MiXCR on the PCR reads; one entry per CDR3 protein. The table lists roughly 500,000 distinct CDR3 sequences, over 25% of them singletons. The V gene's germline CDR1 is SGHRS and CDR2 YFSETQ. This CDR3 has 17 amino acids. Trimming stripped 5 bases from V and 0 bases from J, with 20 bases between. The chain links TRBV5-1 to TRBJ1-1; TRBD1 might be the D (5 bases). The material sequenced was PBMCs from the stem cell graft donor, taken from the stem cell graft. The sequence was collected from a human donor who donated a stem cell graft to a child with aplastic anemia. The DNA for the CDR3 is TGCGCCAGCAGTTATTACCATAGGGACGGCTTGAACACTGAAGCTTTCTTT. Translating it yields CASSYYHRDGLNTEAFF. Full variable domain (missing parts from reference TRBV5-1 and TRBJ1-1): KAGVTQTPRYLIKTRGQQVTLSCSPISGHRSVSWYQQTPGQGLQFLFEYFSETQRNKGNFPGRFSGRQFSNSRSEMNVSTLELGDSALYLCASSYYHRDGLNTEAFFGQGTRLTVV.